Listed here is a single T cell receptor beta chain. The method was immunoSEQ multiplex PCR; TCRdb's version includes in-frame clones alone and lacks a portion of them. The table has some 150,000 clones, approximately 94% seen once. The CDR3 sequence is 14 residues long. V lost 3 bases, J lost 1 base, and 9 bases lay in between. Per germline, CDR1 KGHSH and CDR2 LQKENI. The data are from a study of control samples from healthy donors and cancer patients. Sequenced sample: blood. This clonotype was sampled from a middle-aged man in good health. The genes are TRBV18 and TRBJ1-1; a weak D match, TRBD1 (6 bases). The CDR3 loop is CASSPPTGNTEAFF. CDR3 coding DNA: TGTGCCAGCTCACCCCCGACAGGGAACACTGAAGCTTTCTTT.